This TCR beta chain was sequenced for a study of CXCR3-negative and CXCR3-positive naive CD8 T cells. Through 5' RACE with UMI labels, the TRB cDNA libraries were prepared. With the 5' RACE reads reprocessed, TCRdb shows one record per CDR3 protein and no DNA. The sample holds 140,000 to 150,000 distinct CDR3 sequences. The length of the CDR3 is 15 residues. The germline gives CDR1 SGHTA, CDR2 FQGNSA. Study findings and constraints: Naive cells with CXCR3 showed TRB CDR3s that were more hydrophobic than those in CXCR3-negative naive cells. Relative to memory CD8+ cells, whose diversity was much lower, both naive subsets had comparably high diversity. With respect to TRBV-TRBJ usage, naive CXCR3-negative and CXCR3-positive cells were similar; memory differed.

About this clonotype: What it recognizes is unknown.

The chain uses TRBV7-2 and TRBJ2-7; TCRdb designates TRBD2, a call that cannot be tested without DNA. The TCR originated in a human donor in good health. Some clones in this sample may be carry-over from other donors' samples. The sample consisted of naive CXCR3+ CD8+ T cells from blood. Subset in this sample: CD45RO-CCR7+CD27+CD95- naive CD8+ T cells expressing CXCR3 (TNR3+). The CDR3 is CASSQPGGPTREQYF.